Presented here are 25 T cell receptor beta chains from one specimen sequenced in a study of control samples from healthy donors and cancer patients. Libraries were prepared by immunoSEQ multiplex PCR; TCRdb keeps only in-frame clonotypes and omits some of them. Among 100,000 to 150,000 clones, about 92% were seen once, and the ten largest hold approximately 0.57%. The material sequenced was PBMCs. Every receptor here comes from an elderly man with head and neck cancer.

The J gene is TRBJ2-5, the V gene TRBV27, with 7 positions matching TRBD2. Germline values: CDR1 MNHEY, CDR2 SMNVEV (reference sequence). V was pared by 5 bases and J by 2 bases, with 17 bases of the junction left unmatched. This CDR3 region has 18 residues. The DNA of the CDR3 is TGTGCCAGCAGTGCGAGTTTCGTGGCGGGAGCAATACAAGAGACCCAGTACTTC. It is translated as CASSASFVAGAIQETQYF.

This chain links TRBV4-3 with TRBJ2-5; 7 positions match TRBD1. The J segment lost 4 bases and the V segment lost 4 bases, leaving 9 bases of the junction unmatched. From germline, CDR1 is LGHNA and CDR2 YSLEER. The CDR3 length is 15 residues. CDR3 sequence reads: CASSPNQGVAETQYF. As DNA, the CDR3 is TGCGCCAGCAGCCCCAACCAGGGGGTAGCAGAGACCCAGTACTTC.

This clone was seen just once. The chain links TRBV7-2 to TRBJ2-5; TRBD2 aligns across 13 bases. CDR3 size: 19 residues. Per the germline V gene, CDR1 is SGHTA and CDR2 is FQGNSA. V gave up 1 base and J gave up 5 bases; unmatched junction bases: 13. The CDR3 loop reads CASSLGLTSGRALRETQYF. CDR3 in DNA: TGTGCCAGCAGCTTAGGCCTTACTAGCGGGAGGGCCCTCAGGGAGACCCAGTACTTC.

The chain recombines TRBV12-5 with TRBJ2-5; the D is unclear. The germline V gene encodes CDR1 LGHNT and CDR2 FRNRAP. V dropped 0 bases and J dropped 5 bases, with 4 bases sitting between them. CDR3 length: 12 residues. CDR3 sequence (DNA): TGTGCTAGTGGTTTGGTAAAGGAGACCCAGTACTTC. This codes for CASGLVKETQYF.

This chain uses TRBV6-1 with TRBJ2-7; 11 bases are a match to TRBD1. From germline, CDR1 is MNHNS and CDR2 SASEGT. There are 15 residues in the CDR3. Unmatched junction bases numbered 6, after V lost 3 bases and J lost 5 bases. The CDR3 sequence is CASSEPGQGGHEQYF. CDR3 bases: TGTGCCAGCAGTGAGCCGGGACAGGGGGGACACGAGCAGTACTTC.

The genes are TRBV5-1 and TRBJ2-7; no reliable D call. The CDR3 consists of 15 residues. Trimming removed 0 bases from V and 0 bases from J, with 10 bases in between. Germline V gene sequence: CDR1 SGHRS, CDR2 YFSETQ. DNA of the CDR3: TGCGCCAGCAGCTTGGACCCATGGGACTCCTACGAGCAGTACTTC. This gives the protein CASSLDPWDSYEQYF.

This clone appeared a single time. The genes are TRBV11-2 and TRBJ1-6; D not resolved. The CDR3 sequence is 14 residues long. CDR1 and CDR2 (germline): SGHAT, FQNNGV. Trimming cost V 5 bases and J 6 bases, with 11 bases left between them. CDR3 residues: CASSPNRVNSPLHF. Written as DNA, the CDR3 is TGTGCCAGCAGCCCCAATAGGGTTAATTCACCCCTCCACTTT.

The chain links TRBV11-2 to TRBJ1-1, with D unclear. The CDR3 spans 16 residues. Looked up from germline, CDR1 is SGHAT and CDR2 is FQNNGV. The germline V and J ends were trimmed by 5 bases and 3 bases, with 19 bases remaining between them. In DNA, the CDR3 is TGTGCCAGCAGCCGAGACCACGGCACTTGGGACACTGAAGCTTTCTTT. As protein: CASSRDHGTWDTEAFF.

The rearrangement links TRBV9 to TRBJ2-2; TRBD2 aligns across 8 bases. The CDR3 covers 16 residues. V lost 0 bases and J lost 5; bases outside the gene matches: 6. Germline-derived CDR1 and CDR2 are SGDLS and YYNGEE. CDR3 residues: CASSVAYGRGTGELFF. Here the CDR3 DNA reads TGTGCCAGCAGCGTAGCCTACGGGAGGGGGACCGGGGAGCTGTTTTTT.

The rearrangement links TRBV7-2 to TRBJ2-1; D is possibly TRBD2 (7 bases). The CDR3 runs 16 residues. CDR1 and CDR2 from the germline V gene are SGHTA and FQGNSA. With 1 base removed from V and 4 bases from J, the gap between germline ends came to 14 bases. CDR3 in DNA: TGTGCCAGCAGCTTAGAGGCCAGGGGACTATACAATGAGCAGTTCTTC. Its protein product is CASSLEARGLYNEQFF.

This clone is a singleton in its sample. The rearrangement uses TRBV9 and TRBJ1-5; D unclear. The V gene lost 0 bases and the J gene lost 3 bases, with 10 bases spanning the gap. Germline assignment: CDR1 SGDLS and CDR2 YYNGEE. The CDR3 sequence is 15 residues long. In DNA form, the CDR3 reads TGTGCCAGCAGCGTAGGGCCTGGATTCAATCAGCCCCAGCATTTT. Amino acids: CASSVGPGFNQPQHF.

The genes are TRBV27 and TRBJ1-1, with no clear D. Deletions cut 6 bases from V and 1 base from J, with 12 bases between. Germline V gives CDR1 MNHEY, CDR2 SMNVEV (reference sequence). The CDR3 is 14 residues long. Here the CDR3 DNA reads TGTGCCAGCAGATCCCGCGCAAGGAACACTGAAGCTTTCTTT. It translates to CASRSRARNTEAFF.

The chain carries TRBV6-1 and TRBJ1-1; D is ambiguous. In germline, CDR1 is MNHNS, CDR2 SASEGT. The CDR3 runs to 17 residues. The V end was cut by 0 bases, the J end by 0 bases, with 14 bases between. The CDR3 region has the DNA TGTGCCAGCAGTGAAGCGGGAAGGGTTAGATTGAACACTGAAGCTTTCTTT. This translates into CASSEAGRVRLNTEAFF.

The chain joins TRBV30 to TRBJ2-4; 7 bases line up with TRBD1. Germline CDR1 and CDR2: GTSNPN and SVGIG (reference sequence). The CDR3 contains 11 residues. With 4 bases clipped from V and 7 bases from J, the junction kept 1 base outside the gene matches. CDR3 nucleotides: TGTGCCTGGAAGGGACAGAACATTCAGTACTTC. This sequence encodes CAWKGQNIQYF.

V and J are TRBV10-3 and TRBJ2-1, with TRBD2 identical over 7 bases. The CDR3 has 13 amino acids. The germline CDR1 and CDR2 sequences are ENHRY and SYGVKD. Trimming took 9 bases from V and 5 from J; bases not matched to a gene: 7. In DNA, the CDR3 is TGTGCCATGGCGGGGGTAGGGGACAATGAGCAGTTCTTC. Its translation is CAMAGVGDNEQFF.

This clone came up once. The CDR3 here is CASSTLPGTSVETQYF. The CDR3 region has the DNA TGTGCCAGCAGCACACTCCCCGGGACTAGCGTAGAGACCCAGTACTTC. J is TRBJ2-5 and V is TRBV7-9, with TRBD2 matching over 10 bases. Germline assignment: CDR1 SEHNR and CDR2 FQNEAQ (reference sequence). This CDR3 has 16 amino acids. V shed 5 bases and J 4 bases; nucleotides not matched to a gene: 10.

The rearrangement uses TRBV5-1 and TRBJ2-2, with D possibly being TRBD1 (5 bases). Germline CDR1 SGHRS, CDR2 YFSETQ. Trimming took off 0 bases at V and 5 bases at J, with 14 bases between the two ends. The CDR3 totals 16 residues. CDR3 amino acids: CASSLATGRVTGELFF. In DNA form, the CDR3 reads TGCGCCAGCAGCTTGGCCACGGGCAGGGTGACCGGGGAGCTGTTTTTT.

The genes are TRBV5-8 and TRBJ1-5, with TRBD1 as a possible D gene (5 bases). Looked up from germline, CDR1 is SGHTS and CDR2 is YDEGEE. The CDR3 is 17 residues long. With 4 bases removed from V and 0 bases from J, the gap between germline ends came to 17 bases. CDR3 sequence (DNA): TGTGCCAGCAGCCCCCGTGGGGCCGGATATAGCAATCAGCCCCAGCATTTT. This translates into CASSPRGAGYSNQPQHF.

The chain uses TRBV11-2 and TRBJ2-3; D perhaps matches TRBD1 (6 bases). V was shortened by 4 bases and J by 6 bases, with 14 bases between the two germline ends. In germline, CDR1 is SGHAT, CDR2 FQNNGV. The CDR3 is 14 residues long. In DNA form, the CDR3 reads TGTGCCAGCAGCTCCAGGGGAGTCCGGGATACGCAGTATTTT. Translating it yields CASSSRGVRDTQYF.

This clone was detected only once. This chain uses TRBV5-8 with TRBJ1-1; D is perhaps TRBD1 (6 bases). Trimming pared 3 bases from V and 0 bases from J, leaving 12 bases between. The CDR3 has 15 residues. Germline V gene sequence: CDR1 SGHTS, CDR2 YDEGEE. The CDR3 is CASSSLRGMNTEAFF. CDR3 nucleotide sequence: TGTGCCAGCAGCTCGCTCAGGGGTATGAACACTGAAGCTTTCTTT.

This chain joins TRBV2 and TRBJ1-2; D possibly corresponds to TRBD1 (5 bases). CDR1 and CDR2 from the germline V gene are SNHLY and FYNNEI. This CDR3 region has 12 residues. Trimming removed 3 bases from V and 4 bases from J, with 6 bases in between. CDR3 protein: CASSDGGYGYTF. CDR3 nucleotide sequence: TGTGCCAGCAGTGACGGGGGCTATGGCTACACCTTC.

The chain joins TRBV30 to TRBJ2-7, with D perhaps TRBD2 (5 bases). The CDR3 runs to 13 residues. Deletions cut 0 bases from V and 7 bases from J, with 13 bases between. Germline loops: CDR1 GTSNPN, CDR2 SVGIG (reference sequence). The CDR3 sequence: CAWSVHEGKEQYF. CDR3 nucleotides: TGTGCCTGGAGTGTACATGAGGGTAAAGAGCAGTACTTC.

Notes on this clone: This specimen includes other DNA sequences encoding the same CDR3. V and J are TRBV5-1 and TRBJ2-3; a possible D gene is TRBD1 (6 bases). Trimming took 2 bases from V and 0 from J, leaving 7 bases between them. Germline CDR1 is SGHRS and CDR2 is YFSETQ. The length of the CDR3 is 14 residues. CDR3 sequence reads: CASSLTGSTDTQYF. CDR3 nucleotide sequence: TGCGCCAGCAGCTTAACAGGGAGCACAGATACGCAGTATTTT.

The V gene is TRBV29-1, the J gene TRBJ2-7; D gene ambiguous. The V end was cut by 5 bases, the J end by 0 bases, with 8 bases between. CDR3 length: 12 amino acids. Germline V gene sequence: CDR1 SQVTM, CDR2 ANQGSEA. The CDR3 protein is CSVPGPSYEQYF. CDR3 bases: TGCAGCGTTCCCGGCCCCTCCTACGAGCAGTACTTC.

The rearrangement joins TRBV2 to TRBJ2-7; 9 bases are shared with TRBD1. Germline V gene sequence: CDR1 SNHLY, CDR2 FYNNEI. The CDR3 extends over 14 amino acids. The V segment lost 7 bases and the J segment 2 bases; nucleotides outside the gene matches: 6. The CDR3 DNA reads TGTGCCAGCACACTGGGACAGGGTGCCTACGAGCAGTACTTC. The encoded protein is CASTLGQGAYEQYF.